This T cell receptor (beta chain) was found in a study of T-cell memory formation after mild COVID-19 (dated by TCRdb to about 2021). The study in broad terms: TCR sequence clusters from the two donors were largely donor specific. In a couple of donors, T-cell clones that expanded and contracted after mild COVID-19 were tracked by sequencing TCRalpha and TCRbeta repertoires over time. Two young, previously healthy adult volunteers made up the cohort, one male and one female. The study at large found these results: Contracting CD4+ clones turned up mainly in the CM and EM memory subsets, whereas EMRA was where CD8+ clones were enriched. The second-wave clones that peaked on day 37 were not confirmed to be SARS-CoV-2 specific. The study covered only a couple of mild cases, and larger cohorts including severe cases with pre-infection samples were considered necessary. Some responding clones were found in pre-infection memory, which suggests that pre-existing cross-reactive memory T cells took part in the SARS-CoV-2 response. From day 15 to 85, contracting clones showed balanced CD4/CD8 phenotypes, whereas a second wave of clones that expanded from day 15 to 37 leaned towards CD4+.

The CDR3, cysteine through phenylalanine, is 12 amino acids long. Of all the DNA, just the CDR3 is kept, 36 bases in frame from base 1. V sheds 7 bases and J sheds 4 bases, leaving 11 bases between their ends. CDR1 and CDR2, per the germline V gene, are MNHNS and SASEGT. A few counts support this clonotype. This receptor's antigen is unknown. No qualities accompany the bases; no much larger clone lies one base away. PBMCs were isolated by Ficoll-Paque density gradient centrifugation. TCRdb records Illumina NovaSeq 6000 as the sequencer. TCRalpha and TCRbeta cDNA libraries were constructed by 5'RACE with constant-segment primers, with sample barcodes and unique molecular identifiers being introduced. Trizol reagent was used to extract RNA from every sample. Libraries were amplified in two PCR steps, with a second sample barcode and Illumina TruSeq adapters added in the second step. Libraries were sequenced on an Illumina NovaSeq with 2 x 150 bp paired-end reads. As for the authors' bioinformatics: The reads were demultiplexed and collapsed into UMI-guided consensus sequences using migec v1.2.7. Using mixcr v2.1.11, UMI consensuses were aligned to TRA and TRB V and J templates and then assembled into clonotypes. Clonotypes were classified as expanded or contracted when called significant by both edgeR and NoisET, with noise models trained on biological replicates. edgeR calls used a false discovery rate-adjusted p below 0.01 and a log2 fold-change threshold of 1. PCA with hierarchical clustering of max-normalized trajectories of the 1000 most abundant clonotypes was used as exploratory dynamics analysis. The CD4 or CD8 phenotype of responding clones was assigned using the separately sequenced CD4+ and CD8+ repertoires. TCRdb reprocessing: public reads trimmed at Q25 with fastp, clones called with MiXCR, in-frame beta chains kept. Rows are unified per CDR3 protein, each entry keeping the most common DNA and genes. These V and J calls rely on TCRdb rather than the paper's analysis. The sample table holds under 550,000 distinct CDR3 sequences, of which roughly 18% were seen once. Approximately 21% of the sample lies in the top ten.

Sequencing was performed on PBMCs or a T cell subset sorted from them (not recorded which). The TCR comes from a man aged 18 to 29 who had mild COVID-19 (a few samples of this study predate the infection). The sample titles of this study are shuffled in the database, so cell type and time point are left out; the donor was told from shared clones. The rearranged chain carries TRBV6-1 and TRBJ2-7; a weak D assignment points to TRBD2 (5 bases agree). The nucleotide sequence is given as TGTGCCAGCATCCGAGGGCAATACGAGCAGTACTTC. It codes for CASIRGQYEQYF.